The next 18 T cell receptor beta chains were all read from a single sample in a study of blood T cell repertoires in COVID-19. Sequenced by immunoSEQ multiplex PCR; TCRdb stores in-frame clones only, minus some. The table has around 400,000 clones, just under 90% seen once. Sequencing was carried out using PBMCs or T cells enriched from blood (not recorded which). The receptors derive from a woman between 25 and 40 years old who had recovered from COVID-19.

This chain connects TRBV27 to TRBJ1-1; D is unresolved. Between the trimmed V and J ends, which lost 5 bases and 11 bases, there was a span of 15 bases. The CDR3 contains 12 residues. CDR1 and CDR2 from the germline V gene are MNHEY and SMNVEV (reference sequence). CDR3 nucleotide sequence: TGTGCCAGCAGTCGGACGGGGTCTGGTGCTTTCTTT. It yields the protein CASSRTGSGAFF.

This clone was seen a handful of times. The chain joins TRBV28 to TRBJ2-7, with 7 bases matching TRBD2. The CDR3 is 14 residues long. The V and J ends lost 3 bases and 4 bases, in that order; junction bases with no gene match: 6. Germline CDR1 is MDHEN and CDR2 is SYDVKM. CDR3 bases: TGTGCCAGCAGTTTGGGGGGAGGGCCTTACGAGCAGTACTTC. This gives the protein CASSLGGGPYEQYF.

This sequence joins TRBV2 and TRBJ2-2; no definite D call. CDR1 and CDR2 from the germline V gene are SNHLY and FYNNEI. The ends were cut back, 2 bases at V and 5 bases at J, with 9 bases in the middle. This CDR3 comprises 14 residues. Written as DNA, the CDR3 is TGTGCCAGCAGTGAATGGGCAGCAACCGGGGAGCTGTTTTTT. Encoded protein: CASSEWAATGELFF.

The CDR3 sequence: CASSLLGPETQYF. CDR3 coding DNA: TGTGCCAGCAGTTTATTGGGCCCGGAGACCCAGTACTTC. The chain is built from TRBV27 and TRBJ2-5; unclear D gene. With 1 base removed from V and 5 bases from J, the gap between germline ends came to 8 bases. The V gene's germline CDR1 is MNHEY and CDR2 SMNVEV (reference sequence). The CDR3 runs 13 residues.

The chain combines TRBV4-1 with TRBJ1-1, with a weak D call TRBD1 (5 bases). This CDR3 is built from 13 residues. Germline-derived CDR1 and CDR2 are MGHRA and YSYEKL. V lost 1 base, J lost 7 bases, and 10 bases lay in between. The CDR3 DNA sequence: TGCGCCAGCAGCCAAGGCGGGACTAATGAAGCTTTCTTT. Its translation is CASSQGGTNEAFF.

For the CDR3, the DNA is TGCGCCAGCAGTGAGGATAGCTACACCGGGGAGCTGTTTTTT. It is translated as CASSEDSYTGELFF. The chain joins TRBV4-3 to TRBJ2-2; no firm D call. V was trimmed by 6 bases and J by 3 bases, leaving 11 bases between them. Germline CDR1 is LGHNA and CDR2 is YSLEER. The CDR3 is made up of 14 amino acids.

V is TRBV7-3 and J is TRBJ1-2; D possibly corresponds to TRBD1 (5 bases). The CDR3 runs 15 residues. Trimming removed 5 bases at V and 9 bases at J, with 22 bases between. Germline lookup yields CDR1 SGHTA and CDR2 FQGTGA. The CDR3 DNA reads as TGTGCCAGCAGCGACTATACCTCGGGGGAAGCTCGCTACACCTTC. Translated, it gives CASSDYTSGEARYTF. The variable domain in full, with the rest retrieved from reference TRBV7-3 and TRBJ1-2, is GAGVSQTPSNKVTEKGKYVELRCDPISGHTALYWYRQSLGQGPEFLIYFQGTGAADDSGLPNDRFFAVRPEGSVSTLKIQRTERGDSAVYLCASSDYTSGEARYTFGSGTRLTVV.

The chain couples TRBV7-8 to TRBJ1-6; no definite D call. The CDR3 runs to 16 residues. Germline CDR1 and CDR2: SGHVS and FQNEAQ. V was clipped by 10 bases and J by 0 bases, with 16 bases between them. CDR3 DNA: TGTGCCACCCACCAGGCGGGGAGCTCCTATAATTCACCCCTCCACTTT. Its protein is CATHQAGSSYNSPLHF.

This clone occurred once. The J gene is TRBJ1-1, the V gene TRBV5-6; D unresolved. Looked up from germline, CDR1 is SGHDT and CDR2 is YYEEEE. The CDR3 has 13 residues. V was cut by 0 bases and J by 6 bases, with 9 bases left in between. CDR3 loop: CASSLASGAEAFF. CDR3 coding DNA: TGTGCCAGCAGCTTGGCCAGCGGGGCTGAAGCTTTCTTT. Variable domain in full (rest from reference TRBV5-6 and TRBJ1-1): DAGVTQSPTHLIKTRGQQVTLRCSPKSGHDTVSWYQQALGQGPQFIFQYYEEEERQRGNFPDRFSGHQFPNYSSELNVNALLLGDSALYLCASSLASGAEAFFGQGTRLTVV.

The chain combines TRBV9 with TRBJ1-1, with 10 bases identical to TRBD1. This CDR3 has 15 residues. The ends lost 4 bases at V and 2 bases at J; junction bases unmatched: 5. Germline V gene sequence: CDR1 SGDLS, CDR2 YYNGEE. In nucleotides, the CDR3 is TGTGCCAGCAGCAAGAGGACAGGGGGAAACACTGAAGCTTTCTTT. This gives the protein CASSKRTGGNTEAFF.

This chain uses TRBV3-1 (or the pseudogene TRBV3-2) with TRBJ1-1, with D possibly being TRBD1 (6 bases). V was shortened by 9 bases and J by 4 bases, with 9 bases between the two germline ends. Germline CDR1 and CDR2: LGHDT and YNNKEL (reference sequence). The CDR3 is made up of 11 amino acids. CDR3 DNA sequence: TGTGCCAGTCGACAGGCCACTGAAGCTTTCTTT. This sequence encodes CASRQATEAFF.

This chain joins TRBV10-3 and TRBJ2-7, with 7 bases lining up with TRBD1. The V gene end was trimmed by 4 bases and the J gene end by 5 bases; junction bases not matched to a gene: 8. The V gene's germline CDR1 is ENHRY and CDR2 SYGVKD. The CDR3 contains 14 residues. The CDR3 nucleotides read TGTGCCATCAGTGTCGAGACAGGGACCAACGAGCAGTACTTC. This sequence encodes CAISVETGTNEQYF.

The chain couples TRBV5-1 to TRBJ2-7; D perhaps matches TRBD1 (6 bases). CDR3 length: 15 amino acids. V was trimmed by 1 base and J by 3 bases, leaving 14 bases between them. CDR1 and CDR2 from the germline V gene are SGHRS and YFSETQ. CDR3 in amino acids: CASSLTSDRIYEQYF. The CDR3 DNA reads TGCGCCAGCAGCTTGACCTCCGACAGGATCTACGAGCAGTACTTC. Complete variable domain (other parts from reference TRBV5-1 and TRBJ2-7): KAGVTQTPRYLIKTRGQQVTLSCSPISGHRSVSWYQQTPGQGLQFLFEYFSETQRNKGNFPGRFSGRQFSNSRSEMNVSTLELGDSALYLCASSLTSDRIYEQYFGPGTRLTVT.

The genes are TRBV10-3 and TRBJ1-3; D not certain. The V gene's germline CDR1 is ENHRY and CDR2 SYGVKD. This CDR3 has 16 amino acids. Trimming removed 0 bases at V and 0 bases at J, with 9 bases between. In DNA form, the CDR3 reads TGTGCCATCAGTGAGTCCCCAGGCCCCTCTGGAAACACCATATATTTT. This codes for CAISESPGPSGNTIYF.

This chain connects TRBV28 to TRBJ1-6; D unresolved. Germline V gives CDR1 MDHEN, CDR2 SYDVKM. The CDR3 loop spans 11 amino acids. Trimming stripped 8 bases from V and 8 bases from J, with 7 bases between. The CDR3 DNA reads TGTGCCAGCTATTCTGATTCACCCCTCCACTTT. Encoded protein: CASYSDSPLHF.

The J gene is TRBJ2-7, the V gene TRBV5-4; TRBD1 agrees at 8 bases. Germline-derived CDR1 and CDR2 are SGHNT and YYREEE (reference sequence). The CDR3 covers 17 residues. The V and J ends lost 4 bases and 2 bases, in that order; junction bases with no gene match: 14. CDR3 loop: CASSRTQGATVTYEQYF. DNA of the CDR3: TGTGCCAGCAGCCGCACTCAGGGGGCGACGGTCACCTACGAGCAGTACTTC.

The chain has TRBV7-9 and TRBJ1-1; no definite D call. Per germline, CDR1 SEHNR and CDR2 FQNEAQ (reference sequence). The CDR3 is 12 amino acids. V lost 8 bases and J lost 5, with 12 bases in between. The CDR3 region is CASSHVGTEAFF. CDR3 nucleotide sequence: TGTGCCAGCTCCCACGTCGGGACTGAAGCTTTCTTT.

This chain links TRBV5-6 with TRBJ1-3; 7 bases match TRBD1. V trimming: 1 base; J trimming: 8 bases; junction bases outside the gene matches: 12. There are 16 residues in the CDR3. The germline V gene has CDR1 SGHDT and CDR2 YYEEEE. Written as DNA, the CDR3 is TGTGCCAGCAGCTTGTTAAGGGGGCAAACGGGAGACACCATATATTTT. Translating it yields CASSLLRGQTGDTIYF.